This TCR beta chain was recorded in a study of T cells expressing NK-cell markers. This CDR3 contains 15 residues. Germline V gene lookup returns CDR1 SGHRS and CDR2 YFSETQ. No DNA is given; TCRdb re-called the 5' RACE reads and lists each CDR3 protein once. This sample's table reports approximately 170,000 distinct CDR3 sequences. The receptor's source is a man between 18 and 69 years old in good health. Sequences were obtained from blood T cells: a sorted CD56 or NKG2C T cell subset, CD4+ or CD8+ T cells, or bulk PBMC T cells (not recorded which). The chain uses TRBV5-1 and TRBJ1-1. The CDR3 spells CASSWSDTTNTEAFF.